This record concerns one T cell receptor beta chain sequence. What it binds is not known. Germline CDR1 reads SGHTA; CDR2 reads FQGNSA. This CDR3 spans 15 amino acids. V dropped 0 bases and J dropped 5 bases, with 14 bases sitting between them. The table came from immunoSEQ multiplex PCR; TCRdb's copy has only in-frame clones and leaves some out. This table holds about 88,000 clones, about nine tenths found once. These data are taken from a study of T cell responses to AZD1222 COVID-19 vaccine. Study-wide findings and caveats: The study found vaccine-associated CD4 TCRs spanning spike, dominant at 160-218 and 743-854. White British people made up most donors, females outnumbered males, and clonal diversity was possibly underestimated. Repertoire sampling was restricted to post-peak T cell response timepoints.

The material sequenced was peripheral blood, taken 28 days after the second AZD1222 dose. The TCR was taken from an adult who received the AZD1222 COVID-19 vaccine. This rearrangement joins TRBV7-2 to TRBJ2-7; perhaps D is TRBD1 or TRBD2 (5 bases each). CDR3 protein: CASSLAHNTGHEQYF. CDR3 sequence (DNA): TGTGCCAGCAGCTTAGCTCACAATACGGGACACGAGCAGTACTTC.